These T cell receptor beta chains were read from a single sample in a study of blood T cell repertoires in COVID-19. The method was immunoSEQ multiplex PCR; TCRdb's version includes in-frame clones alone and lacks a portion of them. The data contain about 42,000 clones, roughly 80% of them singletons. Specimen: peripheral blood. These receptors were taken from a man between 45 and 60 years old with active COVID-19. Both conserved end residues are trimmed from each CDR3. The order of the fields is J gene, D gene, V gene, clone size, CDR3 protein. A D gene is named only where the DNA matches it firmly. Only some rows state a clone size, as once, few, many or a class for expanded clones.

J: TRBJ2-3
D: TRBD1
V: TRBV4-1
size: -
CDR3: ASSQGQGAKDTQY

J: TRBJ2-1
D: -
V: TRBV19
size: -
CDR3: ASKKQSIYNEQF

J: TRBJ2-1
D: -
V: TRBV7-9
size: -
CDR3: ASTAQGNEQF

J: TRBJ1-1
D: -
V: TRBV10-3
size: -
CDR3: AIRQGPVNTEAF

J: TRBJ2-1
D: TRBD2
V: TRBV7-6
size: -
CDR3: ASIPGLAVAEQF

J: TRBJ2-7
D: TRBD1
V: TRBV14
size: -
CDR3: ASSQRDSRSTEQY

J: TRBJ2-6
D: -
V: TRBV27
size: -
CDR3: ASSLSPWLGRTSGANVLT

J: TRBJ2-2
D: -
V: TRBV7-2
size: -
CDR3: ASSLAVVGGSTGELF

J: TRBJ2-1
D: TRBD2
V: TRBV6-4
size: few
CDR3: ASSRLAGSDNEQF

J: TRBJ2-5
D: -
V: TRBV5-6
size: -
CDR3: ASSLFGETQY

J: TRBJ1-5
D: -
V: TRBV18
size: once
CDR3: ASSLGHSNQPQH

J: TRBJ2-7
D: TRBD2
V: TRBV19
size: -
CDR3: ASSSGLAGEVGYEQY

J: TRBJ2-1
D: TRBD1
V: TRBV7-9
size: -
CDR3: ASSLRGQGAISSYNEQF

J: TRBJ2-1
D: -
V: TRBV2
size: -
CDR3: ASSASLGTPKDNEQF

J: TRBJ2-1
D: TRBD2
V: TRBV18
size: -
CDR3: ASSPGGGANYNEQF

J: TRBJ2-3
D: -
V: TRBV28
size: -
CDR3: ASSLGQATDTQY

J: TRBJ2-7
D: -
V: TRBV7-9
size: -
CDR3: ASSLNSQPYEQY

J: TRBJ2-1
D: -
V: TRBV7-9
size: -
CDR3: ASSKGLGVDNEQF

J: TRBJ1-5
D: TRBD1
V: TRBV24-1
size: -
CDR3: ATSDAGTGGGQPQH

J: TRBJ2-2
D: TRBD1
V: TRBV18
size: -
CDR3: ASSWDRGTGELF

J: TRBJ2-3
D: TRBD1
V: TRBV11-2
size: -
CDR3: ASSRQGRFADTQY

J: TRBJ2-1
D: -
V: TRBV4-1
size: -
CDR3: ASSLGLYSYNEQF

J: TRBJ1-6
D: TRBD1
V: TRBV16
size: -
CDR3: ASSNLGQGDSPLH

J: TRBJ2-7
D: -
V: TRBV19
size: -
CDR3: ASSMTGSYEQY

J: TRBJ1-1
D: TRBD1
V: TRBV10-2
size: -
CDR3: ASTSDRGGKNTEAF

J: TRBJ1-2
D: -
V: TRBV7-9
size: -
CDR3: ASSFNTANYGYT

J: TRBJ2-5
D: TRBD2
V: TRBV7-2
size: -
CDR3: ASSLAAGGPRETQY

J: TRBJ1-1
D: -
V: TRBV11-3
size: few
CDR3: ASSLGGGGEAF

J: TRBJ2-1
D: -
V: TRBV6-2/TRBV6-3
size: -
CDR3: ASSYGHFYNEQF

J: TRBJ1-5
D: -
V: TRBV24-1
size: -
CDR3: ATQGTYSNQPQH

J: TRBJ1-2
D: -
V: TRBV5-4
size: -
CDR3: ASSLDGGASET

J: TRBJ1-1
D: -
V: TRBV5-5
size: -
CDR3: ASSQIQGSTEAF

J: TRBJ1-2
D: -
V: TRBV2
size: -
CDR3: ASSILDSSIDGYT

J: TRBJ1-1
D: TRBD1
V: TRBV7-3
size: -
CDR3: ASSVGQGNTEAF

J: TRBJ2-7
D: -
V: TRBV10-3
size: -
CDR3: AISGPGISAGDFFYEQY

J: TRBJ2-1
D: -
V: TRBV18
size: -
CDR3: ASSLEYSEEQF

J: TRBJ2-7
D: TRBD2
V: TRBV18
size: few
CDR3: ASSPVERDYEQY

J: TRBJ1-1
D: -
V: TRBV7-3
size: once
CDR3: ASSLDRVTEAF

J: TRBJ2-7
D: TRBD1
V: TRBV7-9
size: -
CDR3: ASSSGQGTYEQY

J: TRBJ2-5
D: TRBD1
V: TRBV2
size: -
CDR3: ASSRTGSPEETQY

J: TRBJ2-7
D: TRBD1
V: TRBV19
size: few
CDR3: ATRDRGLYEQY

J: TRBJ1-1
D: -
V: TRBV21-1
size: -
CDR3: ASSKGKREAF

J: TRBJ2-1
D: TRBD1
V: TRBV6-4
size: -
CDR3: ASSQGAYNEQF

J: TRBJ1-5
D: -
V: TRBV10-2
size: -
CDR3: ASNYGMNQPQH

J: TRBJ1-3
D: -
V: TRBV7-8
size: medium-sized
CDR3: ASSSGGSPGNTIY

J: TRBJ1-5
D: -
V: TRBV5-6
size: -
CDR3: ASSSDKEGQPQH

J: TRBJ2-1
D: TRBD2
V: TRBV7-6
size: -
CDR3: ASSLSPAGAGNEQF

J: TRBJ1-4
D: TRBD1
V: TRBV18
size: -
CDR3: ASSPRQGATNEKLF

J: TRBJ2-1
D: -
V: TRBV5-6
size: -
CDR3: ASSLGPSSYNEQF

J: TRBJ2-7
D: TRBD1
V: TRBV20-1
size: medium-sized
CDR3: SGQGNYEQY

J: TRBJ2-7
D: -
V: TRBV18
size: -
CDR3: ASSPREQTDLYEQY

J: TRBJ1-4
D: TRBD1
V: TRBV2
size: -
CDR3: ASSQTGGWEKLF

J: TRBJ1-2
D: -
V: TRBV19
size: -
CDR3: ASSIRGQGYGYT